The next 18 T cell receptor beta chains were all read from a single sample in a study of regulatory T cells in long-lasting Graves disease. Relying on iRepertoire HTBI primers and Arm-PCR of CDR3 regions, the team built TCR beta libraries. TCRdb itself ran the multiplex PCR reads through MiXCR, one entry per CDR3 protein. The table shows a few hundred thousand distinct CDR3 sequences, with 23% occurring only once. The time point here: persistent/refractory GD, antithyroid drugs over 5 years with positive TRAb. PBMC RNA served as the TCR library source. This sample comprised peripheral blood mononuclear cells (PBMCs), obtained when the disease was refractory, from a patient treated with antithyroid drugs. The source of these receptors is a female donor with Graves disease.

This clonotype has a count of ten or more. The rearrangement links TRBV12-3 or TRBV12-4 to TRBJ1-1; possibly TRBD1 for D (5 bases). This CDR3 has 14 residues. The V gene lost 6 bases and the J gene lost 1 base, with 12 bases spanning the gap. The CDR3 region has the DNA TGTGCCAGCAGCCTGACAGTAAGGAACACTGAAGCTTTCTTT. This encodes CASSLTVRNTEAFF.

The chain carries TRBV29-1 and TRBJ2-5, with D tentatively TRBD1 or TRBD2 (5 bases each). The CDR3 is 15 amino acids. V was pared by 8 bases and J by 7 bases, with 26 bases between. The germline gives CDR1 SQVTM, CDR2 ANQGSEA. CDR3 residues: CSSTGLATVRGTQYF. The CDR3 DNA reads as TGCAGCTCAACGGGGCTCGCCACCGTTCGGGGGACCCAGTACTTC.

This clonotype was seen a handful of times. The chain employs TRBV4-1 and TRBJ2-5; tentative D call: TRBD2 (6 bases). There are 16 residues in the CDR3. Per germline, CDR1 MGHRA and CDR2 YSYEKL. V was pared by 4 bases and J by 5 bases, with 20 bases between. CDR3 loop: CASSPTWRVTWETQYF. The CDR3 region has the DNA TGCGCCAGCAGCCCCACCTGGAGGGTAACCTGGGAGACCCAGTACTTC.

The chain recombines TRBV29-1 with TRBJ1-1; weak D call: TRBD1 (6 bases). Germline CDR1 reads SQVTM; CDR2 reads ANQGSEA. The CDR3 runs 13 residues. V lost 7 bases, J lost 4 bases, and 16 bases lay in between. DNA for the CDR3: TGCAGCGGGGACGCCGGGGGGGCCACTGAAGCTTTCTTT. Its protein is CSGDAGGATEAFF.

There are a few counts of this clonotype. The CDR3 loop reads CASVPGLRTYEQYF. Written as DNA, the CDR3 is TGTGCCAGCGTACCGGGACTAAGAACCTACGAGCAGTACTTC. The rearrangement links TRBV7-9 to TRBJ2-7, with 7 bases that match TRBD2. Germline loops: CDR1 SEHNR, CDR2 FQNEAQ (reference sequence). The CDR3 has 14 residues. V dropped 8 bases and J dropped 2; count of bases not matched to a gene: 9. Combining the CDR3 with reference TRBV7-9 and TRBJ2-7 gives the whole variable domain DTGVSQNPRHKITKRGQNVTFRCDPISEHNRLYWYRQTLGQGPEFLTYFQNEAQLEKSRLLSDRFSAERPKGSFSTLEIQRTEQGDSAMYLCASVPGLRTYEQYFGPGTRLTVT.

CDR3 protein: CASSESLTDTGAEAFF. CDR3 in DNA: TGTGCCAGCAGTGAGAGCCTTACAGATACAGGGGCTGAAGCTTTCTTT. The chain joins TRBV6-1 to TRBJ1-1; 7 nucleotides align to TRBD1. CDR3 length: 16 residues. The germline CDR1 and CDR2 sequences are MNHNS and SASEGT. The V and J ends lost 3 bases and 6 bases, in that order; junction bases with no gene match: 13.

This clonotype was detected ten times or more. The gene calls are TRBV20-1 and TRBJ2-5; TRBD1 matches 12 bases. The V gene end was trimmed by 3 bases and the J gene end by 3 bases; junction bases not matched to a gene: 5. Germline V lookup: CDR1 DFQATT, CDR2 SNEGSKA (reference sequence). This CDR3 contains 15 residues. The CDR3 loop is CSASRDRGQEETQYF. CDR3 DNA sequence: TGCAGTGCTAGCCGGGACAGGGGGCAGGAAGAGACCCAGTACTTC.

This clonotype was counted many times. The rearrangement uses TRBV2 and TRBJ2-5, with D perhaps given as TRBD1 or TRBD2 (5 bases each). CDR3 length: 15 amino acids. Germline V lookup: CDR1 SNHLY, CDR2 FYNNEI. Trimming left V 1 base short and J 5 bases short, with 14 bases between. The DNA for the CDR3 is TGTGCCAGCAGTGAAGTCGGACGGGGCGAGGAGACCCAGTACTTC. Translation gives CASSEVGRGEETQYF.

CDR3 in DNA: TGTGCCAGCAGAATACAGGGTCCGACGGGCGAAAAACTGTTTTTT. This translates into CASRIQGPTGEKLFF. The genes are TRBV2 and TRBJ1-4, with D perhaps TRBD1 (6 bases). V was shortened by 6 bases and J by 8 bases, with 19 bases between the two germline ends. The V gene's germline CDR1 is SNHLY and CDR2 FYNNEI. The CDR3 length is 15 residues.

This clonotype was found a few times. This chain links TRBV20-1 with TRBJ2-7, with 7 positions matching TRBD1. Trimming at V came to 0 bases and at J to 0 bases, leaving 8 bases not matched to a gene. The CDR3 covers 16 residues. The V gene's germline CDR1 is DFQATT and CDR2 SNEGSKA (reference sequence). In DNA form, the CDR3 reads TGCAGTGCTAGAGATACCGACAGGGCGAGCTCCTACGAGCAGTACTTC. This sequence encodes CSARDTDRASSYEQYF.

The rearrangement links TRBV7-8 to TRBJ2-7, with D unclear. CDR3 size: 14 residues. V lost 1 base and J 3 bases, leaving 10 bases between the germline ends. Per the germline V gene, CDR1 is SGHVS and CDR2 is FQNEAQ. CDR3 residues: CASSLEWKIYEQYF. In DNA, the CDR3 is TGTGCCAGCAGCTTAGAATGGAAGATCTACGAGCAGTACTTC.

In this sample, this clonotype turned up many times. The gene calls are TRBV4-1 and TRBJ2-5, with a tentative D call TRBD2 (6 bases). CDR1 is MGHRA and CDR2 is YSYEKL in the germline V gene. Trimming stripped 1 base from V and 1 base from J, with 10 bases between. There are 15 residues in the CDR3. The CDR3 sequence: CASSQGTGVQETQYF. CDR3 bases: TGCGCCAGCAGCCAAGGGACGGGGGTCCAAGAGACCCAGTACTTC.

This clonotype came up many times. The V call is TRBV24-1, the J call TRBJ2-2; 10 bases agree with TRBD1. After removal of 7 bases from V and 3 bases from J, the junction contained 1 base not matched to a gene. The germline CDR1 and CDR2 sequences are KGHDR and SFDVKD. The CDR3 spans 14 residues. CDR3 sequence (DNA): TGTGCCACCAGAGGACAGGGGGACACCGGGGAGCTGTTTTTT. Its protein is CATRGQGDTGELFF.

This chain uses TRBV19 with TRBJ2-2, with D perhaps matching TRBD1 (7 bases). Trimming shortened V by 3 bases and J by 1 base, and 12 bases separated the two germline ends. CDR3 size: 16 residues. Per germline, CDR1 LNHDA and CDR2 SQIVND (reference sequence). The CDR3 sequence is CASSIGGQRNTGELFF. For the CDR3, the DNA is TGTGCCAGTAGTATCGGGGGACAGCGGAACACCGGGGAGCTGTTTTTT.

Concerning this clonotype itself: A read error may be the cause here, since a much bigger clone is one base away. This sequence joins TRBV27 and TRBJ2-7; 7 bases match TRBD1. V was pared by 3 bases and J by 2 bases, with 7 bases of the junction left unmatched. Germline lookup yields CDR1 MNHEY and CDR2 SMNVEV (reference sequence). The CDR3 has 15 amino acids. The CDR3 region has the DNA TGTGCCAGCAGTTTGTCTAGCAGGGGGACCTACGAGCAGTACTTC. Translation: CASSLSSRGTYEQYF.

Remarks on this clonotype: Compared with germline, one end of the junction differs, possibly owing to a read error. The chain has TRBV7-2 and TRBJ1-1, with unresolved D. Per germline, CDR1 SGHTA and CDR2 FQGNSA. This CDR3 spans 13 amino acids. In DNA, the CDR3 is TGTGCCAGCAGCCGCTTGGGCGGCACTGAAGCTCTCTTT. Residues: CASSRLGGTEALF.

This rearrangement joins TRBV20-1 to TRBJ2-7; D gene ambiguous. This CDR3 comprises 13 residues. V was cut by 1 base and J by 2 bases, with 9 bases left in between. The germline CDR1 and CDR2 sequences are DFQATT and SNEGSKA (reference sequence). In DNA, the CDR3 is TGCAGTGCTAGAGGACCCCACCCCTACGAGCAGTACTTC. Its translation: CSARGPHPYEQYF.

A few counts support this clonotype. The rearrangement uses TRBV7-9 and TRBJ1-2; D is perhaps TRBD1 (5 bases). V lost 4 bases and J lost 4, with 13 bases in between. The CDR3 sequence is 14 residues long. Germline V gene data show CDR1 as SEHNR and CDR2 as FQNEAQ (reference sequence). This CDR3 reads CASSSGTHVYGYTF. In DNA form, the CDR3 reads TGTGCCAGCAGCTCAGGGACCCACGTCTATGGCTACACCTTC.